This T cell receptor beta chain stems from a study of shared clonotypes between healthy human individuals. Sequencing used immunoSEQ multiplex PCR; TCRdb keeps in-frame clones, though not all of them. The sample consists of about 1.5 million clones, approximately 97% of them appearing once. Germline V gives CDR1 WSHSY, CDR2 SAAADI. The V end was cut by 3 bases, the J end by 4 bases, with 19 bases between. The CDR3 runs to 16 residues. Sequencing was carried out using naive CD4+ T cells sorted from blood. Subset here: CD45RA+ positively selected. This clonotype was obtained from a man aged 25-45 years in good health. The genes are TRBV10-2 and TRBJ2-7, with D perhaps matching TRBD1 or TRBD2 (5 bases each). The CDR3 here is CASSDYAAGQGYEQYF. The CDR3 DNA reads TGCGCCAGCAGTGATTACGCGGCGGGTCAGGGTTACGAGCAGTACTTC.